A selection of T cell receptor beta chains follows, all from one sample in a study of control samples from healthy donors and cancer patients. Assay: immunoSEQ multiplex PCR; the TCRdb copy retains only in-frame clones and omits some. The table includes about 140,000 clones, less than 95% detected once. Sample: blood. These receptors all come from a man between 18 and 29 years old in good health. Each CDR3 is given with its conserved first and last residue. The D gene is left open where the match is weak. Clone size appears in some rows only: once, few, many, or a class for an expanded clone.

DNA: TGTGCCAGCAGCTTAGCGCTGGGCTCCTACAATGAGCAGTTCTTC
CDR3: CASSLALGSYNEQFF
D: -
length: 15
V: TRBV7-6
size: -
J: TRBJ2-1

DNA: TGCGCCAGCAGCCCTAGGGACAATTCCAATCAGCCCCAGCATTTT
CDR3: CASSPRDNSNQPQHF
D: -
length: 15
V: TRBV4-1
size: -
J: TRBJ1-5

DNA: TGTGCCAGCAGCCAGTTCAGCGAGGGGGCGACTGAAGCTTTCTTT
CDR3: CASSQFSEGATEAFF
D: TRBD1
length: 15
V: TRBV7-2
size: -
J: TRBJ1-1

DNA: TGCAGCGTTGACTACGGGGAGGGTGATCAGCCCCAGCATTTT
CDR3: CSVDYGEGDQPQHF
D: -
length: 14
V: TRBV29-1
size: -
J: TRBJ1-5

DNA: TGTGCCAGCAGCTTAGGTTTGGGCACTGAAGCTTTCTTT
CDR3: CASSLGLGTEAFF
D: -
length: 13
V: TRBV6-5
size: -
J: TRBJ1-1

DNA: TGTGCCAGCAGTCGGGGGCCCTACACAGATACGCAGTATTTT
CDR3: CASSRGPYTDTQYF
D: -
length: 14
V: TRBV2
size: -
J: TRBJ2-3

DNA: TGTGCCAGCAGTCCGACTTATGGCTACACCTTC
CDR3: CASSPTYGYTF
D: -
length: 11
V: TRBV2
size: -
J: TRBJ1-2

DNA: TGTGCCAGCAGTCACCCCAGGGGGGAGATAGCCAAAAACATTCAGTACTTC
CDR3: CASSHPRGEIAKNIQYF
D: -
length: 17
V: TRBV6-4
size: -
J: TRBJ2-4

DNA: TGTGCCTGGAGTGCGGCAGGCCTGGAACTGTTTTTT
CDR3: CAWSAAGLELFF
D: -
length: 12
V: TRBV30
size: -
J: TRBJ1-4

DNA: TGTGCCAGCAGTGAAGGAACAAGCTACCAAGAGACCCAGTACTTC
CDR3: CASSEGTSYQETQYF
D: -
length: 15
V: TRBV6-1
size: -
J: TRBJ2-5

DNA: TGTGCCAGCAGTTTCAGCCCAGCCAAAAACATTCAGTACTTC
CDR3: CASSFSPAKNIQYF
D: -
length: 14
V: TRBV28
size: -
J: TRBJ2-4

DNA: TGTGCCAGTAGTATGAGCGATTTCAATCAGCCCCAGCATTTT
CDR3: CASSMSDFNQPQHF
D: -
length: 14
V: TRBV19
size: once
J: TRBJ1-5

DNA: TGTGCCTGGAGTATTGGGAATAATGAAAAACTGTTTTTT
CDR3: CAWSIGNNEKLFF
D: -
length: 13
V: TRBV30
size: -
J: TRBJ1-4

DNA: TGTGCCAGCAGCTTACAATGGTCGGGGGGTCTCGCCGGGGAGCTGTTTTTT
CDR3: CASSLQWSGGLAGELFF
D: TRBD2
length: 17
V: TRBV7-2
size: -
J: TRBJ2-2

DNA: TGCGCCAGCAGCCGGGACGGACTAGCGGGGGTCGGAAGCACAGATACGCAGTATTTT
CDR3: CASSRDGLAGVGSTDTQYF
D: TRBD2
length: 19
V: TRBV4-3
size: -
J: TRBJ2-3

DNA: TGCGCCAGCAGCCAAAACAGTCTCCAAGCTTTCTTT
CDR3: CASSQNSLQAFF
D: -
length: 12
V: TRBV5-1
size: once
J: TRBJ1-1

DNA: TGTGCCAGTAGTATTGACAGCGCCAACACTGAAGCTTTCTTT
CDR3: CASSIDSANTEAFF
D: -
length: 14
V: TRBV19
size: -
J: TRBJ1-1

DNA: TGCGCCAGCAGCCAAGGACTAGCGGGGGGAAACGAGCAGTACTTC
CDR3: CASSQGLAGGNEQYF
D: TRBD2
length: 15
V: TRBV4-1
size: -
J: TRBJ2-7

DNA: TGCGCCAGCAGGAAGACTAGCGGGGGGGCCAGCACAGATACGCAGTATTTT
CDR3: CASRKTSGGASTDTQYF
D: TRBD2
length: 17
V: TRBV5-1
size: -
J: TRBJ2-3

DNA: TGTGCCAGCAGCATTCGGGACAGGGTGGCTGAAGCTTTCTTT
CDR3: CASSIRDRVAEAFF
D: TRBD1
length: 14
V: TRBV9
size: -
J: TRBJ1-1

DNA: TGCAGTGCTAGGCGCTCCGGCGAGCAGTACTTC
CDR3: CSARRSGEQYF
D: -
length: 11
V: TRBV20-1
size: -
J: TRBJ2-7

DNA: TGTGCCAGCAGCCAAGATTTTGGGAACGAGCAGTACTTC
CDR3: CASSQDFGNEQYF
D: -
length: 13
V: TRBV3-1/TRBV3-2
size: -
J: TRBJ2-7

DNA: TGCGCCAGCTGGGACAGGGGGCAAGAGACCCAGTACTTC
CDR3: CASWDRGQETQYF
D: TRBD1
length: 13
V: TRBV5-1
size: -
J: TRBJ2-5

DNA: TGTGCCAGCAGCTTAAGTGACAATATGAGCTACACCTTC
CDR3: CASSLSDNMSYTF
D: -
length: 13
V: TRBV7-9
size: -
J: TRBJ1-2

DNA: TGCGCCAGCAGCCAAGTGGTAATAGACGGAAAACTGTTTTTT
CDR3: CASSQVVIDGKLFF
D: -
length: 14
V: TRBV4-1
size: -
J: TRBJ1-4

DNA: TGCGCCAGCAGCCACCCAGGGACAGGGGGCACCTACAATGAGCAGTTCTTC
CDR3: CASSHPGTGGTYNEQFF
D: TRBD1
length: 17
V: TRBV4-1
size: -
J: TRBJ2-1

DNA: TGTGCCAGCAGCGTCAGGAGTTATAATTCACCCCTCCACTTT
CDR3: CASSVRSYNSPLHF
D: -
length: 14
V: TRBV13
size: -
J: TRBJ1-6

DNA: TGTGCCAGCAGCGTACCCCGCTCTAAGAGGGCTAACTATGGCTACACCTTC
CDR3: CASSVPRSKRANYGYTF
D: -
length: 17
V: TRBV9
size: -
J: TRBJ1-2

DNA: TGTGCCAGCAGTTACTCGGGGTTGGCAGGGTCTGAAGCTTTCTTT
CDR3: CASSYSGLAGSEAFF
D: -
length: 15
V: TRBV6-6
size: -
J: TRBJ1-1

DNA: TGTGCCAGCAGCTGGTTGGCAGGACAAGGGCAGTACTTC
CDR3: CASSWLAGQGQYF
D: -
length: 13
V: TRBV5-6
size: -
J: TRBJ2-7

DNA: TGTGCCAGCACAGGCCGCGGGAGGTCCTATGGCTACACCTTC
CDR3: CASTGRGRSYGYTF
D: -
length: 14
V: TRBV6-5
size: -
J: TRBJ1-2

DNA: TGTGCCAGCAGCCTGACGGGACTAGCGGGGAGGTCGCATACCTACAATGAGCAGTTCTTC
CDR3: CASSLTGLAGRSHTYNEQFF
D: TRBD2
length: 20
V: TRBV6-2/TRBV6-3
size: -
J: TRBJ2-1

DNA: TGTGCCAGCAGTTACTTCTTCGGCAGGGATGGCACTGAAGCTTTCTTT
CDR3: CASSYFFGRDGTEAFF
D: -
length: 16
V: TRBV6-2/TRBV6-3
size: -
J: TRBJ1-1

DNA: TGTGCCAGCAGTTTAATCGACAGGGCCACCGGGGAGCTGTTTTTT
CDR3: CASSLIDRATGELFF
D: TRBD1
length: 15
V: TRBV28
size: -
J: TRBJ2-2

DNA: TGTGCCAGCAGCCGTCGGGCCTCTCGTTCACCCCTCCACTTT
CDR3: CASSRRASRSPLHF
D: -
length: 14
V: TRBV5-8
size: -
J: TRBJ1-6

DNA: TGTGCCAGCAGTTGGGGGGGCACCGGGGAGCTGTTTTTT
CDR3: CASSWGGTGELFF
D: TRBD2
length: 13
V: TRBV27
size: -
J: TRBJ2-2

DNA: TGTGCCAGCAGCTTAAATCGGTTGGGGAATGAAAAACTGTTTTTT
CDR3: CASSLNRLGNEKLFF
D: -
length: 15
V: TRBV7-9
size: -
J: TRBJ1-4

DNA: TGTGCCAGCACCGATGGGACAGGGGTCCATGAGCAGTTCTTC
CDR3: CASTDGTGVHEQFF
D: TRBD1
length: 14
V: TRBV6-4
size: -
J: TRBJ2-1

DNA: TGTGCCAGCAGTTATCCCCCAGGTTACACCCAGTACTTC
CDR3: CASSYPPGYTQYF
D: -
length: 13
V: TRBV6-2/TRBV6-3
size: -
J: TRBJ2-5

DNA: TGTGCCAGTAGCACCCACACAGGGATCGACAATCAGCCCCAGCATTTT
CDR3: CASSTHTGIDNQPQHF
D: -
length: 16
V: TRBV19
size: few
J: TRBJ1-5

DNA: TGCGCCAGCAGACGCGACAGTACCAATCAGCCCCAGCATTTT
CDR3: CASRRDSTNQPQHF
D: -
length: 14
V: TRBV5-1
size: -
J: TRBJ1-5

DNA: TGTGCCAGCAGCAAAGCCGCAGGGAGGGACACTGAAGCTTTCTTT
CDR3: CASSKAAGRDTEAFF
D: -
length: 15
V: TRBV21-1
size: -
J: TRBJ1-1

DNA: TGTGCCAGCAGCTTGTTGGGGAGTAGTGGCTACACCTTC
CDR3: CASSLLGSSGYTF
D: -
length: 13
V: TRBV5-4
size: -
J: TRBJ1-2

DNA: TGTGCCAGCGCCCCACAGGGTAACACTGAAGCTTTCTTT
CDR3: CASAPQGNTEAFF
D: -
length: 13
V: TRBV11-3
size: few
J: TRBJ1-1

DNA: TGTGCCAGCAGTTTAGCGGGAGGACAGGCTCTCTACTTC
CDR3: CASSLAGGQALYF
D: -
length: 13
V: TRBV12-3/TRBV12-4
size: -
J: TRBJ2-7

DNA: TGTGCCAGCAGGCGTAGCGGGGGACTAGAGCAGTTCTTC
CDR3: CASRRSGGLEQFF
D: TRBD2
length: 13
V: TRBV13
size: -
J: TRBJ2-1

DNA: TGCGCCAGCAGCTCCTGGGACAGGGGGCCCAGCGCTAGTCAGGAGTACTTC
CDR3: CASSSWDRGPSASQEYF
D: TRBD1
length: 17
V: TRBV5-1
size: -
J: TRBJ2-7

DNA: TGTGCCAGCTCATATACCCGGGACAGGGGCGAGACCCAGTACTTC
CDR3: CASSYTRDRGETQYF
D: TRBD1
length: 15
V: TRBV18
size: -
J: TRBJ2-5

DNA: TGTGCCAGCAGCCTCGGGACAGGATACACTACTGAAGCTTTCTTT
CDR3: CASSLGTGYTTEAFF
D: TRBD1
length: 15
V: TRBV7-6
size: -
J: TRBJ1-1

DNA: TGTGCCAGCAGTTACTCGACCGACCCAGCGGTCAGGTCCTACGAGCAGTACTTC
CDR3: CASSYSTDPAVRSYEQYF
D: -
length: 18
V: TRBV6-2/TRBV6-3
size: -
J: TRBJ2-7

DNA: TGTGCCAGCAGCGCACTAGCGGGGTCTTTTTCCGGGGAGCTGTTTTTT
CDR3: CASSALAGSFSGELFF
D: TRBD2
length: 16
V: TRBV7-2
size: -
J: TRBJ2-2

DNA: TGCGCCAGCAGCTTGGGTGGGGCGCCAGAGACCCAGTACTTC
CDR3: CASSLGGAPETQYF
D: -
length: 14
V: TRBV5-1
size: -
J: TRBJ2-5

DNA: TGTGCCAGCAGTGACTCGGGGGGAGTTGGAAACACCATATATTTT
CDR3: CASSDSGGVGNTIYF
D: -
length: 15
V: TRBV6-5
size: -
J: TRBJ1-3

DNA: TGCGCCAGCACCACGGACGAGATAGCCTATGGCTACACCTTC
CDR3: CASTTDEIAYGYTF
D: -
length: 14
V: TRBV10-2
size: -
J: TRBJ1-2

DNA: TGTGCCAGCAGCGTAGGACAGGCGCTGAACACTGAAGCTTTCTTT
CDR3: CASSVGQALNTEAFF
D: -
length: 15
V: TRBV9
size: -
J: TRBJ1-1